The 3 T cell receptor beta chains in this list originate from one sample, sequenced in a study of T cell responses to AZD1222 COVID-19 vaccine. Repertoires were generated with immunoSEQ multiplex PCR, while TCRdb's copy carries only in-frame clones and drops some. The sample lists roughly 110,000 clones, 80% to 85% seen once, with roughly 9.5% in the top ten. Sequenced material: peripheral blood, taken on day 0 of AZD1222 vaccination. These receptors all come from an adult in good health.

V is TRBV10-3 and J is TRBJ2-5; the match to TRBD2 covers 7 bases. The germline V gene has CDR1 ENHRY and CDR2 SYGVKD. After removal of 6 bases from V and 3 bases from J, the junction contained 7 bases not matched to a gene. CDR3 length: 14 residues. The chain's CDR3 is CAIRGVGREETQYF. In DNA, the CDR3 is TGTGCCATCAGGGGGGTAGGGAGGGAAGAGACCCAGTACTTC.

The gene calls are TRBV18 and TRBJ2-3; D unclear. The V and J ends lost 3 bases and 2 bases respectively, with 9 bases between them. In germline, CDR1 is KGHSH, CDR2 LQKENI. The CDR3 extends over 14 amino acids. CDR3 DNA: TGTGCCAGCTCACCGGCCTCCTCCACAGATACGCAGTATTTT. It translates to CASSPASSTDTQYF.

This clone was found once. This sequence joins TRBV5-1 and TRBJ1-6; 8 bases match TRBD1. The CDR3 extends over 15 amino acids. The V gene end was trimmed by 3 bases and the J gene end by 4 bases; junction bases not matched to a gene: 3. Germline assignment: CDR1 SGHRS and CDR2 YFSETQ. This CDR3 is CASSWGTGYNSPLHF. The CDR3, as DNA: TGCGCCAGCAGCTGGGGGACAGGATATAATTCACCCCTCCACTTT.